Listed below are T cell receptor beta chains from one sample, sequenced in a study of T cells in Graves' hyperthyroidism and ophthalmopathy. TCRdb used MiXCR to reprocess the multiplex PCR reads, holding one entry per CDR3 protein. Seen here are some 560,000 distinct CDR3 sequences, around 16% observed once, and the top ten hold 7.3%. Specimen: blood. These receptor sequences come from a woman aged 25-40 years with Graves' hyperthyroidism. Both conserved end residues are part of each CDR3. A D gene is named only where the DNA matches it firmly. The size of a clone is reported for some rows only, either as once, few or many, or as a class for expanded clones.

abundance	d_gene	v_gene	j_gene	CDR3nt	CDR3aa
many	NA	TRBV15	TRBJ1-5	TGTGCCACCAGCAGAGATACGGGGGGTCTGGGTAGCAATCAGCCCCAGCATTTT	CATSRDTGGLGSNQPQHF
many	NA	TRBV7-2	TRBJ1-2	TGTGCCAGCAGCTTAGTACATTCCTACTATGGCTACACCTTC	CASSLVHSYYGYTF
few	NA	TRBV29-1	TRBJ1-1	TGCAGCGTTGTAAGGGCCAGAGGCACTGAAGCTTTCTTT	CSVVRARGTEAFF
few	TRBD2	TRBV6-2/TRBV6-3	TRBJ2-2	TGTGCCAGCAGTTACCCCGACCTTAGCGGGAGGGCCGGTACCGGGGAGCTGTTTTTT	CASSYPDLSGRAGTGELFF
few	TRBD1	TRBV7-2	TRBJ1-1	TGTGCCAGCAGAGCGGACAGGGTGAGGGAAGCTTTCTTT	CASRADRVREAFF
NA	NA	TRBV20-1	TRBJ1-5	TGCAGTGCTAGAGATTTGGGACACGCATCCGCCAGCAATCAGCCCCAGCATTTT	CSARDLGHASASNQPQHF
many	TRBD2	TRBV20-1	TRBJ2-3	TGCAGTGCTCTGGACAGGACTAGCGCACCTAGCACAGATACGCAGTATTTT	CSALDRTSAPSTDTQYF
NA	NA	TRBV29-1	TRBJ2-1	TGCAGCGTTGAAGTTAGAGACGACAATGAGCAGTTCTTC	CSVEVRDDNEQFF
many	NA	TRBV3-1	TRBJ1-6	TGTGCCAGCAGCGAATCCCTTTCACCCCTCCACTTT	CASSESLSPLHF
many	NA	TRBV7-9	TRBJ1-1	TGTGCCAGCAGTTTGGTGGGGGTTTGGACTGAAGCTTTCTTT	CASSLVGVWTEAFF
many	NA	TRBV30	TRBJ2-2	TGTGCCTGGAGTGTCTGGGAGATCGGGGAGCTGTTTTTT	CAWSVWEIGELFF
few	NA	TRBV27	TRBJ2-7	TGTGCCAGCAGTCTCCTTGCGAAATCCTACGAGCAGTACTTC	CASSLLAKSYEQYF
few	NA	TRBV20-1	TRBJ2-1	TGCAGTGCTAGACCCAACATATACAATGAGCAGTTCTTC	CSARPNIYNEQFF
few	TRBD1	TRBV10-3	TRBJ1-2	TGTGCCATCAGTGAGTTGAACAGACAGGGGGCCTATGGCTACACCTTC	CAISELNRQGAYGYTF
NA	NA	TRBV18	TRBJ2-2	TGTGCCAGCTCACCTTCTCTGGAGAACACCGGGGAGCTGTTTTTT	CASSPSLENTGELFF
many	NA	TRBV12-3/TRBV12-4	TRBJ1-1	TGTGCCAGCAGTTTTAGCTCCCCGAACACTGAAGCTTTCTTT	CASSFSSPNTEAFF
NA	NA	TRBV20-1	TRBJ2-3	TGCAGTGCTAGAGGGAGGTCCGGGCTGGGCCGGGGGTACACAGATACGCAGTATTTT	CSARGRSGLGRGYTDTQYF
few	NA	TRBV5-4	TRBJ2-2	TGTGCCAGCAGCATTGGGACATACACCGGGGAGCTGTTTTTT	CASSIGTYTGELFF
many	NA	TRBV5-1	TRBJ1-3	TGTGCCAGCAGACCGGGGGACTCTGGAAACACCATATATTTT	CASRPGDSGNTIYF
many	TRBD1	TRBV4-2	TRBJ2-7	TGTGCCAGCAGCCAGGTCGCTGATGGACAGGTCTACGAGCAGTACTTC	CASSQVADGQVYEQYF
many	NA	TRBV6-2/TRBV6-3	TRBJ2-7	TGTGCCAGCACCATGACACCCTACGAGCAGTACTTC	CASTMTPYEQYF
many	NA	TRBV12-3/TRBV12-4	TRBJ1-5	TGTGCCAGCAGTGACGTCGGTCAGCCCCAGCATTTT	CASSDVGQPQHF
many	TRBD2	TRBV3-1	TRBJ2-1	TGTGCCAGCAGCCCAGGTCGGGGGGGGGAGCAGTTCTTC	CASSPGRGGEQFF
few	NA	TRBV29-1	TRBJ2-5	TGCAGTAGGACCCGGGAATGCTCGGAGACCCAGTACTTC	CSRTRECSETQYF
few	NA	TRBV9	TRBJ1-1	TGTGCCAGCAGCGTATCGGTTGGCACTGAAGCTTTCTTT	CASSVSVGTEAFF
many	NA	TRBV5-1	TRBJ2-5	TGCGCCAGCAGCTTGGCCGCGAACCCCCAAGAGACCCAGTACTTC	CASSLAANPQETQYF
NA	NA	TRBV12-3/TRBV12-4	TRBJ2-5	TGTGCCAGCAGTCTGTGGACCCAAGAGACCCAGTACTTC	CASSLWTQETQYF
many	TRBD1	TRBV6-1	TRBJ2-7	TGTGCCAGCAGTGAAGACAGGGGCCACTACGAGCAGTACTTC	CASSEDRGHYEQYF
many	NA	TRBV4-3	TRBJ2-1	TGCGCCAGCAGCCAAGGGGGACTGCTAAATGAGCAGTTCTTC	CASSQGGLLNEQFF
many	NA	TRBV18	TRBJ1-1	TGTGCCAGCTCACCGGATACTGAAGCTTTCTTT	CASSPDTEAFF
NA	NA	TRBV19	TRBJ2-3	TGTGCCAGTAGTATAGAGAGGGCTAGCCGCACAGATACGCAGTATTTT	CASSIERASRTDTQYF
many	NA	TRBV7-3	TRBJ2-1	TGTGCCAGCAGCTTAGCGGGGTCCCACCCGAATGAGCAGTTCTTC	CASSLAGSHPNEQFF
many	NA	TRBV12-3/TRBV12-4	TRBJ1-5	TGTGCCAGCACCAAACCCGCGGGGCCCCAGCATTTT	CASTKPAGPQHF
many	TRBD2	TRBV15	TRBJ2-1	TGTGCCACCAGCAGGGGCATAGCGGGAGGGCCTCACAATGAGCAGTTCTTC	CATSRGIAGGPHNEQFF
few	NA	TRBV4-3	TRBJ1-5	TGCGCCAGCAGCCAAGATATGGGACAGCCCCAGCATTTT	CASSQDMGQPQHF
many	NA	TRBV5-1	TRBJ2-3	TGCGCCAGCAGCTTGCTGGGCGGCCGCACAGATACGCAGTATTTT	CASSLLGGRTDTQYF
many	NA	TRBV29-1	TRBJ2-3	TGCAGCGTTGTGGGCAGGAGCACAGATACGCAGTATTTT	CSVVGRSTDTQYF
NA	TRBD2	TRBV27	TRBJ2-7	TGTGCCAGCAGTTTTAGCGGGAGGGCCTACGAGCAGTACTTC	CASSFSGRAYEQYF
few	TRBD2	TRBV7-3	TRBJ2-1	TGTGCCAGCAGCCTTACGGGACTAGCGGGAGTAGAGCAGTTCTTC	CASSLTGLAGVEQFF
NA	NA	TRBV6-1	TRBJ1-6	TGTGCCAGCAGTTATAAGGGTTCGGATTCACCCCTCCACTTT	CASSYKGSDSPLHF
few	NA	TRBV6-5	TRBJ1-6	TGTGCCAGCAGTTACTCTTCGGGTTCACCCCTCCACTTT	CASSYSSGSPLHF
many	NA	TRBV2	TRBJ2-1	TGTGCCAGCAGCCGCGAGACCGGGGTGGCCTACAATGAGCAGTTCTTC	CASSRETGVAYNEQFF
few	NA	TRBV7-2	TRBJ1-3	TGTGCCAGCAGCTTATATGCAGGGGTTGGAAACACCATATATTTT	CASSLYAGVGNTIYF
many	NA	TRBV7-3	TRBJ2-1	TGTGCCAGCAGCGGATCCGCCGCCTACAATGAGCAGTTCTTC	CASSGSAAYNEQFF
many	TRBD2	TRBV28	TRBJ2-4	TGTGCCAGCAGTAACTTAGCGGGGCCGGAAAACATTCAGTACTTC	CASSNLAGPENIQYF
many	TRBD2	TRBV7-8	TRBJ2-1	TGTGCCAGCAGCTTAGGCCTAGCGGGTCTCTTTTGGGAGCAGTTCTTC	CASSLGLAGLFWEQFF
many	NA	TRBV5-1	TRBJ2-7	TGCGCCAGCAGCCCGACCGGATCCGAGCAGTACTTC	CASSPTGSEQYF
many	TRBD1	TRBV5-1	TRBJ1-2	TGCGCCAGCACCGGGACAGGGGGTGGCTATGGCTACACCTTC	CASTGTGGGYGYTF